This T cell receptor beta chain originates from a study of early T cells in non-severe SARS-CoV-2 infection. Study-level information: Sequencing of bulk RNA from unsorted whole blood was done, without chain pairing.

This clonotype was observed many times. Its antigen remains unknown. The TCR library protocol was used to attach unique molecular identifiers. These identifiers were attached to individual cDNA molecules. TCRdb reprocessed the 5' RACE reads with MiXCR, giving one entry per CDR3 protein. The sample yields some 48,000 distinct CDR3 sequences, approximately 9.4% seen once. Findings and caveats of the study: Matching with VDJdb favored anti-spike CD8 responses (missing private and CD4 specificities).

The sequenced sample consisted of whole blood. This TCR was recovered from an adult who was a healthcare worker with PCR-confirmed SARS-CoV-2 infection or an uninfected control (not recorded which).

CDR3 region: CASSSLGVPEETQYF. As DNA, the CDR3 is TGCGCCAGCAGCTCCTTGGGGGTTCCAGAGGAGACCCAGTACTTC. The J gene is TRBJ2-5, the V gene TRBV5-1; the D call may be TRBD1 or TRBD2 (5 bases each). CDR1 is SGHRS and CDR2 is YFSETQ in the germline V gene. The CDR3 totals 15 residues. The V gene lost 3 bases and the J gene lost 5 bases, with 17 bases spanning the gap. The full variable domain, rest sourced from reference TRBV5-1 and TRBJ2-5, is KAGVTQTPRYLIKTRGQQVTLSCSPISGHRSVSWYQQTPGQGLQFLFEYFSETQRNKGNFPGRFSGRQFSNSRSEMNVSTLELGDSALYLCASSSLGVPEETQYFGPGTRLLVL.